This T cell receptor (beta chain) emerged from a study of T cells in Graves' hyperthyroidism and ophthalmopathy. Broader study findings: Also found in blood were most expanded thyroid clonotypes above 0.001. A 13 V-J signature model discriminated ophthalmopathy versus stable hyperthyroidism. Ophthalmopathy, as predicted by the model, came a median around 6.7 months after the prediction.

V lost 10 bases and J 0 bases, leaving 12 bases between the germline ends. Germline-derived CDR1 and CDR2 are SEHNR and FQNEAQ (reference sequence). The CDR3 is made up of 14 amino acids. Template material for amplifying TCR beta CDR3 regions consisted of RNA transcripts. First-round RT-PCR targeting the TCR CDR3 was performed with the HTBI primer set. From the multiplex PCR reads, TCRdb called clonotypes with MiXCR, one entry per CDR3 protein. In the table there are roughly 500,000 distinct CDR3 sequences, around 42% of which are singletons. For this clonotype: Its cognate antigen is unknown.

Each diagnosis drew on symptoms, thyroxine, TRAb, thyroid ultrasound and orbital computed tomography findings. This sequence joins TRBV7-9 and TRBJ1-4; no clear D. The source is an adult woman with Graves' disease, either hyperthyroidism or ophthalmopathy (not recorded which). The sequenced sample consisted of peripheral blood or thyroid tissue (not recorded which). CDR3 amino acids: CATKTGSTNEKLFF. The CDR3 coding sequence is TGTGCCACAAAGACGGGATCAACTAATGAAAAACTGTTTTTT.